This T cell receptor beta chain was observed in a study of cytomegalovirus exposure and HLA in healthy donors. Study background: Roughly 170 million T cells yielded 90 million to 130 million unique TCR beta sequences in earlier analysis. General observations from the study: According to an earlier analysis, most TCR beta V segments yielded productive rearrangements about 87% or about 30% of the time. Overall, about 160 TCR beta chains were annotated as cytomegalovirus-associated.

A multiplex PCR was run with 60 Vbeta primers and 13 Jbeta primers. This table comes from immunoSEQ multiplex PCR, and its TCRdb copy is limited to in-frame clones, with some not included. The table lists just under 150,000 clones, approximately 79% of them singletons, with less than 3.5% in the top ten. The CDR3 length is 15 residues. Trimming cost V 4 bases and J 5 bases; bases outside gene matches: 9. Germline V gene sequence: CDR1 SGHDT, CDR2 YYEEEE. Regarding this clone: As yet, its antigen is unknown.

Regarding donors, all were healthy bone marrow donors. The chain links TRBV5-6 to TRBJ1-5; TRBD1 agrees at 7 bases. The sample comprised PBMCs. The source is a woman in her twenties or thirties in good health and CMV-seronegative. Here the CDR3 reads CASSKNRGRDQPQHF. The CDR3 DNA sequence: TGTGCCAGCAGCAAAAACAGGGGCCGGGATCAGCCCCAGCATTTT.